These 5 T cell receptor beta chains originate from one sample sequenced in a study of neurological immune-mediated disorders. Each CDR3 protein is one row after TCRdb ran MiXCR on the 5' RACE reads. The profile shows tens of thousands of distinct CDR3 sequences, roughly 2.6% of them singletons. The sample was PBMCs. These receptors were collected from a woman aged 30 to 39 with multiple sclerosis.

This clonotype was seen ten or more times. This sequence joins TRBV24-1 and TRBJ2-7, with 7 bases fitting TRBD1. Germline values: CDR1 KGHDR, CDR2 SFDVKD. The CDR3 totals 13 residues. V lost 4 bases, J lost 5 bases, and 4 bases stayed unmatched. CDR3 sequence reads: CATSDRGQDEQYF. The CDR3 nucleotides read TGTGCCACCAGTGACCGCGGACAGGACGAGCAGTACTTC.

Many counts were recorded for this clonotype. The chain combines TRBV20-1 with TRBJ2-7; 7 positions agree with TRBD2. This CDR3 contains 14 residues. After removal of 4 bases from V and 2 bases from J, the junction contained 8 bases not matched to a gene. Per the germline V gene, CDR1 is DFQATT and CDR2 is SNEGSKA (reference sequence). Here the CDR3 reads CSAKPGTNPYEQYF. Written as DNA, the CDR3 is TGCAGTGCTAAACCCGGGACTAATCCCTACGAGCAGTACTTC.

This clonotype was seen many times. The chain joins TRBV5-1 to TRBJ1-1, with 7 nucleotides matching TRBD1. The germline V gene encodes CDR1 SGHRS and CDR2 YFSETQ. CDR3 length equals 15 residues. Unmatched junction bases numbered 3, after V lost 0 bases and J lost 1 base. The CDR3 coding sequence is TGCGCCAGCAGCTTGGGTTGGACAGGGAACACTGAAGCTTTCTTT. Residues: CASSLGWTGNTEAFF.

This clonotype was seen ten or more times. This chain links TRBV27 with TRBJ1-4, with TRBD1 as a possible D gene (5 bases). CDR3 length: 15 amino acids. Trimming cost V 2 bases and J 4 bases, with 11 bases left between them. Per the germline V gene, CDR1 is MNHEY and CDR2 is SMNVEV (reference sequence). The chain's CDR3 is CASSLSGTYNEKLFF. The CDR3 DNA sequence: TGTGCCAGCAGTTTAAGTGGGACCTATAATGAAAAACTGTTTTTT.

This clonotype showed up many times. The rearrangement joins TRBV6-5 to TRBJ2-7; 10 nucleotides align to TRBD1. Losses at the gene ends were 6 bases for V and 3 bases for J; bases not matched to a gene: 8. The CDR3 is made up of 15 amino acids. In germline, CDR1 is MNHEY, CDR2 SVGAGI. The CDR3 nucleotides read TGTGCCAGCAGCCGCGCCGGGACAGGGGTCTACGAGCAGTACTTC. Encoded protein: CASSRAGTGVYEQYF.